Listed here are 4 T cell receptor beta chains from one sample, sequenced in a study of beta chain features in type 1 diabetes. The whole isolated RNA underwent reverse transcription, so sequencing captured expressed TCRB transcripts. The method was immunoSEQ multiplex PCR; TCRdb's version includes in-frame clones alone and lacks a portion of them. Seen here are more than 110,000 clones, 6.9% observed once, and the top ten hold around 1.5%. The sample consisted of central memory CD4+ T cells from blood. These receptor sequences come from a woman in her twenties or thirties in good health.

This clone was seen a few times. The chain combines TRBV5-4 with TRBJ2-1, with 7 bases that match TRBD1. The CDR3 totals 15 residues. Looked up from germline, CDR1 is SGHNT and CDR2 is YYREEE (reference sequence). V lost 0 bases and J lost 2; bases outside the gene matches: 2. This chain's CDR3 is CASSLVQGTYNEQFF. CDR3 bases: TGTGCCAGCAGCTTGGTACAGGGGACCTACAATGAGCAGTTCTTC.

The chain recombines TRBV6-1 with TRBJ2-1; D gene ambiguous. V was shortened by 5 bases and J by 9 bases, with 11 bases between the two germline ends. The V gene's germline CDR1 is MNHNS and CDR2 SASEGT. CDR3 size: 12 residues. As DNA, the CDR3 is TGTGCCAGCAGTTTCCGGGTGGGTGAGCAGTTCTTC. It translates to CASSFRVGEQFF.

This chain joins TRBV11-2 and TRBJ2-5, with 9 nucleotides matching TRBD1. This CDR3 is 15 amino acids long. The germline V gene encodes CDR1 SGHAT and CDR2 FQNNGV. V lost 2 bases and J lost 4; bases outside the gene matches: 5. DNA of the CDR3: TGTGCCAGCAGCTTAACAGGGGGCCCGCCAGAGACCCAGTACTTC. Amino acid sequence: CASSLTGGPPETQYF.

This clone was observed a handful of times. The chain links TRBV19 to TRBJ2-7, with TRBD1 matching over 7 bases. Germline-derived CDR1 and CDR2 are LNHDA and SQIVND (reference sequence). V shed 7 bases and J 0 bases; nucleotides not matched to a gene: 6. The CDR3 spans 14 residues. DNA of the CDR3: TGTGCCAGTACGGACAGGATCAACTCCTACGAGCAGTACTTC. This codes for CASTDRINSYEQYF. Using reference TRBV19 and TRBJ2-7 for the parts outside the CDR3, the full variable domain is DGGITQSPKYLFRKEGQNVTLSCEQNLNHDAMYWYRQDPGQGLRLIYYSQIVNDFQKGDIAEGYSVSREKKESFPLTVTSAQKNPTAFYLCASTDRINSYEQYFGPGTRLTVT.